This TCR beta chain was captured by sequencing in a study of blood T cell repertoires in COVID-19. Within 2 weeks of study entry, exposed participants had contacted a PCR-confirmed or clinician-diagnosed COVID-19 case. Germline V gives CDR1 MDHEN, CDR2 SYDVKM. The CDR3 loop spans 12 amino acids. V was cut by 6 bases and J by 7 bases, with 7 bases left in between. Clones were read by immunoSEQ multiplex PCR, and TCRdb kept only the in-frame ones, dropping some. Of more than 150,000 clones listed, around 80% are singletons. The chain recombines TRBV28 with TRBJ1-6; tentative D call: TRBD1 (5 bases). This TCR came from a man between 60 and 75 years old who had been exposed to COVID-19. Sample: PBMCs or T cells enriched from blood (not recorded which). The CDR3 spells CASRAGNSPLHF. The CDR3 bases are TGTGCCAGCAGAGCAGGGAATTCACCCCTCCACTTT.